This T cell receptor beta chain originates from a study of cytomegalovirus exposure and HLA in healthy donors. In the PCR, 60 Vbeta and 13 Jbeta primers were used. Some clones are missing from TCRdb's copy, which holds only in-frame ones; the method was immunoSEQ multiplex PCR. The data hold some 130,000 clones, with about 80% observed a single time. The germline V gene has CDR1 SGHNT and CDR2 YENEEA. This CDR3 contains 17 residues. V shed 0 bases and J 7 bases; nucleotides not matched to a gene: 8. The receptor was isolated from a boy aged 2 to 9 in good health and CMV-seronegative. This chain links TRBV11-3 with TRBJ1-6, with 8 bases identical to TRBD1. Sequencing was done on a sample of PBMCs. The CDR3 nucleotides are TGTGCCAGCAGCTTAGAAAGGAGGACAGGGCAGAATTCACCCCTCCACTTT. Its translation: CASSLERRTGQNSPLHF.